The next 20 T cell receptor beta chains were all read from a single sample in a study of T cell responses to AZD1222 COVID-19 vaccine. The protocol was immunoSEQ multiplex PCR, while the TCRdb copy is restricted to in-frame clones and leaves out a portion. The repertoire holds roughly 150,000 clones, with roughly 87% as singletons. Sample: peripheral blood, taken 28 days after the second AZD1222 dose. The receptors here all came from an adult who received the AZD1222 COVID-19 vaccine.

The CDR3: CASSPKRGGQAGANVLTF. The CDR3 DNA follows: TGTGCCAGCAGCCCCAAACGGGGGGGGCAGGCAGGGGCCAACGTCCTGACTTTC. The chain uses TRBV5-8 and TRBJ2-6, with 8 bases aligning to TRBD2. The ends lost 4 bases at V and 4 bases at J; junction bases unmatched: 13. The CDR3 is made up of 18 amino acids. Germline CDR1 SGHTS, CDR2 YDEGEE.

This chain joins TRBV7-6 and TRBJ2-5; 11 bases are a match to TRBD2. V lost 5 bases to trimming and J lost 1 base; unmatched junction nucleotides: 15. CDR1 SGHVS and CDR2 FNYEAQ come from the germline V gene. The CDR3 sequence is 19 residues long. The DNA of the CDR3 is TGTGCCAGCAGCCCCAGACTAGCGGGGACTCAGGGGTCCCAAGAGACCCAGTACTTC. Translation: CASSPRLAGTQGSQETQYF.

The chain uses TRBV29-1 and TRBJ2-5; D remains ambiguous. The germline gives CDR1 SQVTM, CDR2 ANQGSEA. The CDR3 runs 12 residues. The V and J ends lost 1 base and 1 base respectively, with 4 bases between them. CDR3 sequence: CSVEASQETQYF. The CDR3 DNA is TGCAGCGTTGAAGCCAGCCAAGAGACCCAGTACTTC.

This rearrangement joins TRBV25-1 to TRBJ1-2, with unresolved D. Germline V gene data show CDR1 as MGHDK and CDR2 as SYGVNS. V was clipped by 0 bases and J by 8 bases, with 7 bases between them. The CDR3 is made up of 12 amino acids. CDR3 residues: CASSEYKEGYTF. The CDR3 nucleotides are TGTGCCAGCAGTGAATACAAGGAGGGCTACACCTTC.

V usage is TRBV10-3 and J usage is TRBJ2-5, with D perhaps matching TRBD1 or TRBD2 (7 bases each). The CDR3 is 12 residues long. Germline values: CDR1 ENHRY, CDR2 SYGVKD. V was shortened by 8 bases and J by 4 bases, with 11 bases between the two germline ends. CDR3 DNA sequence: TGTGCCATCGGCAGGGGGGGAGAGACCCAGTACTTC. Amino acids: CAIGRGGETQYF.

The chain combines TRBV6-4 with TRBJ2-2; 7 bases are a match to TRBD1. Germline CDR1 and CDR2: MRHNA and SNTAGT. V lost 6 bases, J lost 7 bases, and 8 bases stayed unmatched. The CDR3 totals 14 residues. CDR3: CASREQGSHGELFF. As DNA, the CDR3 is TGTGCCAGCAGGGAACAGGGGTCGCACGGGGAGCTGTTTTTT.

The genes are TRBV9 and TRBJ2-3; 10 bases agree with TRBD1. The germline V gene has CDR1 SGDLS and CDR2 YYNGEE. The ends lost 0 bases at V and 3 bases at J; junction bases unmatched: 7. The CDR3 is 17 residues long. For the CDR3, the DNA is TGTGCCAGCAGCGTAGTTGGGGACAGGGGCCTAACAGATACGCAGTATTTT. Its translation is CASSVVGDRGLTDTQYF.

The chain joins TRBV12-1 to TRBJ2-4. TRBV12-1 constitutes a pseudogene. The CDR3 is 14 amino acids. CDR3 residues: CASSQVRVQNIQYF. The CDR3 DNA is TGTGCCAGCAGCCAAGTAAGGGTTCAAAACATTCAGTACTTC.

The CDR3 here is CASSGKETQYF. The CDR3 DNA sequence: TGTGCCAGCTCAGGGAAAGAGACCCAGTACTTC. J is TRBJ2-5 and V is TRBV18; unclear D gene. Trimming cost V 5 bases and J 3 bases, with 4 bases left between them. The CDR3 extends over 11 amino acids. Germline-derived CDR1 and CDR2 are KGHSH and LQKENI.

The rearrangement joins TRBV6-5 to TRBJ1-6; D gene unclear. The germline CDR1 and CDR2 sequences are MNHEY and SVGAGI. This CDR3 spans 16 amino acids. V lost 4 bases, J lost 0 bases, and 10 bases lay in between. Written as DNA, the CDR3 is TGTGCCAGCAGTTTGACCCCGAGCTCCTATAATTCACCCCTCCACTTT. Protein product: CASSLTPSSYNSPLHF.

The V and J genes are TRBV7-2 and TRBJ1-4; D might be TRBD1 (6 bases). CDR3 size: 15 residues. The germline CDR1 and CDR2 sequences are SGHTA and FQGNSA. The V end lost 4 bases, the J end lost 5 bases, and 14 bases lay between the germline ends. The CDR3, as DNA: TGTGCCAGCAGCTCCTCCGGGACACACAATGAAAAACTGTTTTTT. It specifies CASSSSGTHNEKLFF.

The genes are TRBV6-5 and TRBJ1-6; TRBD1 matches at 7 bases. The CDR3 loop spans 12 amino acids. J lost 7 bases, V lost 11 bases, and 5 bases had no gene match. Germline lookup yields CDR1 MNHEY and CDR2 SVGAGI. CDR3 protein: CAARGTNSPLHF. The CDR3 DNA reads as TGTGCCGCCAGGGGGACCAATTCACCCCTCCACTTT.

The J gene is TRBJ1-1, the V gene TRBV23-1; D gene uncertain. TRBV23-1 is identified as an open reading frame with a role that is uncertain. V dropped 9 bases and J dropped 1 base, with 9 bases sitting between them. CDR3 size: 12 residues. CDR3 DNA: TGCGCCAGTCTTATCGAGAACACTGAAGCTTTCTTT. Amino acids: CASLIENTEAFF.

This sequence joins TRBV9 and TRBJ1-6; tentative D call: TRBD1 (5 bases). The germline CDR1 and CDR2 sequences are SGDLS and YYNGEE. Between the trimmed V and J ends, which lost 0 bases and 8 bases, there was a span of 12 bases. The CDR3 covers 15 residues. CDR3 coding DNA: TGTGCCAGCAGCGTAGGCCAGGGCTCGGATTCACCCCTCCACTTT. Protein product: CASSVGQGSDSPLHF.

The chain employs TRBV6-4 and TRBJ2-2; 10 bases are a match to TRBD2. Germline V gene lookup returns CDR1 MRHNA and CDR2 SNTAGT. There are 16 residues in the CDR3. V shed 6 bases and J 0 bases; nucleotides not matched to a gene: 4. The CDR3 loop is CASSKLAGPNTGELFF. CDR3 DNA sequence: TGTGCCAGCAGCAAACTAGCGGGACCGAACACCGGGGAGCTGTTTTTT.

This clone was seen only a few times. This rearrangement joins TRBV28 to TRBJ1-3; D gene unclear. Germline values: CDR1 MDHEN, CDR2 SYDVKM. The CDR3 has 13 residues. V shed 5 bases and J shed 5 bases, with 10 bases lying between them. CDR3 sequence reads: CASSTPGRNTIYF. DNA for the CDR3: TGTGCCAGCAGTACCCCCGGACGAAACACCATATATTTT.

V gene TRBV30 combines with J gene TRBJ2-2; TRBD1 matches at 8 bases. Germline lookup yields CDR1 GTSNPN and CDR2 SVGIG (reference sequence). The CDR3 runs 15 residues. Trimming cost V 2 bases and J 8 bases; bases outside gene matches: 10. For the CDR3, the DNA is TGTGCCTGGAGTAGCGACAGGGGCCTGACAGGGGAGCTGTTTTTT. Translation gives CAWSSDRGLTGELFF.

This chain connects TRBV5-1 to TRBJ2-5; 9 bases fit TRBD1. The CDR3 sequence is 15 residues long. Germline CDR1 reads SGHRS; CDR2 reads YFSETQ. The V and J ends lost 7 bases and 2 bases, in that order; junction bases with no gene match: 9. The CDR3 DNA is TGCGCCAGCCGGGGACAGGGCGCATTACAAGAGACCCAGTACTTC. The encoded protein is CASRGQGALQETQYF. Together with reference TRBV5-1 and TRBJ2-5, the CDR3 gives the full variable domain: KAGVTQTPRYLIKTRGQQVTLSCSPISGHRSVSWYQQTPGQGLQFLFEYFSETQRNKGNFPGRFSGRQFSNSRSEMNVSTLELGDSALYLCASRGQGALQETQYFGPGTRLLVL.

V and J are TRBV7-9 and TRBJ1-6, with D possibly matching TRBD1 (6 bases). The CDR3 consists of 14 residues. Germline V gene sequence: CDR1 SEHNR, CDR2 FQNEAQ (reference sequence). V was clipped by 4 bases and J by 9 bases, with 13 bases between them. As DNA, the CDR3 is TGTGCCAGCAGCTCTGGACAGTTGAGTTCACCCCTCCACTTT. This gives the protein CASSSGQLSSPLHF.

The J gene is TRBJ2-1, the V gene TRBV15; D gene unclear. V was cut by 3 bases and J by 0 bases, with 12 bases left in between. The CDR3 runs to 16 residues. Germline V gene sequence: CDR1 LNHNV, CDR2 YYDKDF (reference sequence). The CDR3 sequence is CATSRDPTSSYNEQFF. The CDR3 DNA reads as TGTGCCACCAGCAGGGACCCGACCAGCTCCTACAATGAGCAGTTCTTC.